This T cell receptor beta chain was identified during a study of control samples from healthy donors and cancer patients. This clone came up once. Generated by immunoSEQ multiplex PCR, the TCRdb table keeps only in-frame clones and is missing some. The sample records 100,000 to 150,000 clones, 90% being singletons. The clonotype comes from a man aged 35 to 55 in good health. The sequenced sample was blood.

The CDR3 DNA reads TGTGCCAGCAGCTCAGTGGGGGGGCCTAGCAATCAGCCCCAGCATTTT. Encoded protein: CASSSVGGPSNQPQHF. The chain recombines TRBV7-2 with TRBJ1-5; weak D call: TRBD1 (6 bases). This CDR3 region has 16 residues. The V end was cut by 4 bases, the J end by 0 bases, with 13 bases between. Germline CDR1 is SGHTA and CDR2 is FQGNSA. The whole variable domain, filled in from reference TRBV7-2 and TRBJ1-5, reads GAGVSQSPSNKVTEKGKDVELRCDPISGHTALYWYRQSLGQGLEFLIYFQGNSAPDKSGLPSDRFSAERTGGSVSTLTIQRTQQEDSAVYLCASSSVGGPSNQPQHFGDGTRLSIL.